This record concerns one T cell receptor beta chain sequence. What it binds is unknown. CDR1 is LNHNV and CDR2 is YYDKDF in the germline V gene (reference sequence). Trimming left V 0 bases short and J 6 bases short, with 14 bases between. The CDR3 runs to 15 residues. The record originates from a study of long-term antiretroviral therapy in people with HIV. Regarding the study as a whole: Despite increasing after ART, diversity remained lower than that of transplant donor controls.

immunoSEQ v3.0 was run at survey level. The assay was immunoSEQ multiplex PCR, and TCRdb's table has in-frame clones only and misses some. This repertoire shows 15,000 or so clones, roughly 90% found once; its top ten account for 13%. The input for sequencing was unsorted PBMCs, taken 0.6 years after starting antiretroviral therapy. This chain connects TRBV15 to TRBJ1-2, with D perhaps matching TRBD1 (6 bases). The receptor was isolated from a middle-aged woman with HIV. This chain's CDR3 is CATSRDRGGADGYTF. CDR3 nucleotide sequence: TGTGCCACCAGCAGAGATCGCGGGGGGGCGGATGGCTACACCTTC.